A single sample gave rise to the 21 T cell receptor beta chains below, sequenced in a study of T cell repertoires and HLA-DP antigens. Clones were sequenced by immunoSEQ multiplex PCR, and TCRdb holds only the in-frame ones, with some missing. Of about 89,000 clones listed, around nine tenths were seen once; the top ten hold about 1.7%. No cognate antigen is known for these TCRs. Sequencing used CD4+ T cells from PBMCs. The receptors were sampled from a man aged 45 to 65 in good health and CMV-seronegative.

This chain joins TRBV30 and TRBJ1-4; D is unresolved. CDR1 and CDR2 (germline): GTSNPN, SVGIG (reference sequence). The CDR3 runs 15 residues. Trimming stripped 0 bases from V and 4 bases from J, with 12 bases between. The CDR3: CAWSVGQSLNEKLFF. DNA for the CDR3: TGTGCCTGGAGTGTAGGGCAGAGCCTTAATGAAAAACTGTTTTTT.

This sequence joins TRBV18 and TRBJ1-6, with 9 bases lining up with TRBD1. Trimming took 2 bases from V and 7 from J; bases not matched to a gene: 9. In germline, CDR1 is KGHSH, CDR2 LQKENI. The CDR3 loop spans 17 amino acids. CDR3 bases: TGTGCCAGCTCACCAGGCTTTACGGGACAGGGCAATTCACCCCTCCACTTT. This translates into CASSPGFTGQGNSPLHF. The full variable domain, with the rest looked up from reference TRBV18 and TRBJ1-6, is NAGVMQNPRHLVRRRGQEARLRCSPMKGHSHVYWYRQLPEEGLKFMVYLQKENIIDESGMPKERFSAEFPKEGPSILRIQQVVRGDSAAYFCASSPGFTGQGNSPLHFGNGTRLTVT.

The rearrangement links TRBV7-2 to TRBJ1-4; D gene unclear. The CDR3 covers 16 residues. The V end lost 2 bases, the J end lost 0 bases, and 10 bases lay between the germline ends. Germline CDR1 SGHTA, CDR2 FQGNSA. CDR3 amino acids: CASSLNPPATNEKLFF. The CDR3 bases are TGTGCCAGCAGCTTAAATCCCCCGGCAACTAATGAAAAACTGTTTTTT. Combining the CDR3 with reference TRBV7-2 and TRBJ1-4 gives the whole variable domain GAGVSQSPSNKVTEKGKDVELRCDPISGHTALYWYRQSLGQGLEFLIYFQGNSAPDKSGLPSDRFSAERTGGSVSTLTIQRTQQEDSAVYLCASSLNPPATNEKLFFGSGTQLSVL.

J is TRBJ2-7 and V is TRBV18, with TRBD2 matching 10 bases. V dropped 0 bases and J dropped 0; count of bases not matched to a gene: 14. Germline loops: CDR1 KGHSH, CDR2 LQKENI. The CDR3 extends over 20 amino acids. The CDR3 DNA sequence: TGTGCCAGCTCACCACCCCTAGCGGGAGTTGAACAAACCACCTCCTACGAGCAGTACTTC. The encoded protein is CASSPPLAGVEQTTSYEQYF.

This clone was seen a few times. J is TRBJ2-2 and V is TRBV6-6; no clear D. The CDR3 is made up of 14 amino acids. V was clipped by 2 bases and J by 7 bases, with 11 bases between them. From germline, CDR1 is MNHNY and CDR2 SVGAGI (reference sequence). The CDR3 is CASSYVKGLGELFF. The CDR3 DNA sequence: TGTGCCAGCAGTTACGTGAAGGGTCTCGGGGAGCTGTTTTTT.

The chain uses TRBV6-1 and TRBJ2-7; 11 bases align to TRBD1. Per germline, CDR1 MNHNS and CDR2 SASEGT. Trimming cost V 1 base and J 3 bases; bases outside gene matches: 2. The CDR3 spans 15 residues. Here the CDR3 DNA reads TGTGCCAGCAGTGAAGGGGACAGGGGGGGCTACGAGCAGTACTTC. Amino acid sequence: CASSEGDRGGYEQYF.

The chain uses TRBV27 and TRBJ1-6, with D unresolved. The CDR3 is 14 residues long. V was trimmed by 1 base and J by 8 bases, leaving 9 bases between them. Germline loops: CDR1 MNHEY, CDR2 SMNVEV (reference sequence). Written as DNA, the CDR3 is TGTGCCAGCAGTTTATGGGTGAAGGATTCACCCCTCCACTTT. Translation gives CASSLWVKDSPLHF.

This chain uses TRBV30 with TRBJ2-1; TRBD1 aligns across 10 bases. This CDR3 comprises 14 residues. V shed 3 bases, J shed 13 bases, and the junction held 12 bases outside the gene matches. Germline lookup yields CDR1 GTSNPN and CDR2 SVGIG (reference sequence). In DNA form, the CDR3 reads TGTGCCTGGAGCGCCTCGGGACAGGGGTTATTCCAGTTCTTC. Encoded protein: CAWSASGQGLFQFF.

The chain carries TRBV5-1 and TRBJ1-3; perhaps TRBD1 as D (5 bases). Germline values: CDR1 SGHRS, CDR2 YFSETQ. V shed 0 bases and J shed 0 bases, with 10 bases lying between them. The CDR3 totals 16 residues. The CDR3 DNA reads TGCGCCAGCAGCTTGGTGGGGCAGAGCTCTGGAAACACCATATATTTT. Encoded protein: CASSLVGQSSGNTIYF.

V is TRBV18 and J is TRBJ2-1, with D hard to call. V was pared by 0 bases and J by 9 bases, with 15 bases between. The CDR3 has 15 residues. Germline loops: CDR1 KGHSH, CDR2 LQKENI. The DNA of the CDR3 is TGTGCCAGCTCACCACCCCTCGTGAGTTTCAGTGAGCAGTTCTTC. Protein: CASSPPLVSFSEQFF.

This clone has more than one count but fewer than ten. The V gene is TRBV25-1, the J gene TRBJ2-7; 8 positions agree with TRBD1. The V gene end was trimmed by 1 base and the J gene end by 2 bases; junction bases not matched to a gene: 4. The CDR3 sequence is 15 residues long. Looked up from germline, CDR1 is MGHDK and CDR2 is SYGVNS. CDR3 coding DNA: TGTGCCAGCAGTGAATCAGGGGGCTGGACCTACGAGCAGTACTTC. As protein: CASSESGGWTYEQYF.

Details on this clone: The junction shows a germline mismatch at one end, possibly a read error. Different DNA sequences within this sample yield the same CDR3. V is TRBV14 and J is TRBJ1-1; perhaps TRBD1 as D (5 bases). Germline V CDR1 and CDR2: SGHDN, FVKESK. The CDR3 sequence is 13 residues long. CDR3 DNA sequence: TGCGCCAGCAGCCTGGGGCAGGGCACTGAAGCTTTCTTT. This encodes CASSLGQGTEAFF.

V and J are TRBV7-6 and TRBJ2-3; 9 bases agree with TRBD1. V lost 5 bases, J lost 0 bases, and 12 bases stayed unmatched. Germline V gene lookup returns CDR1 SGHVS and CDR2 FNYEAQ. This CDR3 spans 18 amino acids. This chain's CDR3 is CASSPRQGGRTSTDTQYF. CDR3 coding DNA: TGTGCCAGCAGCCCTAGACAGGGGGGCCGGACGAGCACAGATACGCAGTATTTT.

V is TRBV6-5 and J is TRBJ2-5; 7 nucleotides line up with TRBD1. There are 12 residues in the CDR3. Germline trimming cut 6 bases from V and 5 bases from J; bases unmatched to any gene: 3. Germline CDR1 and CDR2: MNHEY and SVGAGI. The CDR3 loop reads CASSEQGETQYF. For the CDR3, the DNA is TGTGCCAGCAGCGAACAGGGGGAGACCCAGTACTTC.

J is TRBJ2-7 and V is TRBV7-9; D is unresolved. The germline gives CDR1 SEHNR, CDR2 FQNEAQ (reference sequence). V lost 2 bases to trimming and J lost 9 bases, with 11 bases between them. CDR3 length equals 12 residues. CDR3 in DNA: TGTGCCAGCAGCTTAACCGGGCTCGTGCAGTACTTC. Residues: CASSLTGLVQYF.

The chain uses TRBV11-2 and TRBJ2-7, with D perhaps matching TRBD1 or TRBD2 (5 bases each). The germline V gene encodes CDR1 SGHAT and CDR2 FQNNGV. Trimming stripped 4 bases from V and 3 bases from J, with 16 bases between. The CDR3 runs to 15 residues. The CDR3 DNA reads TGTGCCAGCAGCTCAGTGGGGGAGACCGTCTACGAGCAGTACTTC. Amino acids: CASSSVGETVYEQYF.

This clone came up once. This sample also contains other DNA sequences that code for the same CDR3. The J gene is TRBJ1-5, the V gene TRBV18; D perhaps matches TRBD1 (5 bases). This CDR3 comprises 13 residues. V was cut by 3 bases and J by 5 bases, with 8 bases left in between. Per germline, CDR1 KGHSH and CDR2 LQKENI. CDR3 sequence: CASSPGRDQPQHF. CDR3 nucleotides: TGTGCCAGCTCACCTGGCAGGGATCAGCCCCAGCATTTT.

The CDR3 reads CASSYSTDRGLYEQYF. The DNA of the CDR3 is TGTGCCAGCAGTTACTCGACGGACAGGGGGCTCTACGAGCAGTACTTC. The rearrangement links TRBV6-6 to TRBJ2-7, with 11 bases lining up with TRBD1. V gave up 0 bases and J gave up 3 bases; unmatched junction bases: 4. CDR1 and CDR2 (germline): MNHNY, SVGAGI (reference sequence). There are 16 residues in the CDR3.

The V gene is TRBV11-2, the J gene TRBJ1-3, with 7 nucleotides matching TRBD1. Trimming removed 4 bases from V and 7 bases from J; junction bases left unmatched: 7. CDR3 length equals 14 residues. CDR1 and CDR2 from the germline V gene are SGHAT and FQNNGV. The chain's CDR3 is CASSSRQGSNTIYF. CDR3 nucleotides: TGTGCCAGCAGCTCAAGACAGGGCTCGAACACCATATATTTT.

The chain carries TRBV6-5 and TRBJ1-2; D is perhaps TRBD1 (6 bases). Deletions cut 7 bases from V and 5 bases from J, with 17 bases between. Germline lookup yields CDR1 MNHEY and CDR2 SVGAGI. The CDR3 consists of 14 residues. The CDR3 sequence: CASTADRTTYGYTF. The CDR3 nucleotides are TGTGCCAGCACCGCCGACAGGACTACTTATGGCTACACCTTC.

This clone was recorded only once. The chain recombines TRBV7-9 with TRBJ2-2, with D possibly being TRBD1 (6 bases). Trimming took 2 bases from V and 3 from J, leaving 10 bases between them. The CDR3 is 15 residues long. From germline, CDR1 is SEHNR and CDR2 FQNEAQ (reference sequence). CDR3 residues: CASSLLQGDTGELFF. In nucleotides, the CDR3 is TGTGCCAGCAGCTTACTACAGGGCGACACCGGGGAGCTGTTTTTT. Filled out from reference TRBV7-9 and TRBJ2-2, the complete variable domain reads DTGVSQNPRHKITKRGQNVTFRCDPISEHNRLYWYRQTLGQGPEFLTYFQNEAQLEKSRLLSDRFSAERPKGSFSTLEIQRTEQGDSAMYLCASSLLQGDTGELFFGEGSRLTVL.